Sequencing of this TCR beta chain was carried out in a study of cytomegalovirus exposure and HLA in healthy donors. Study-wide results and caveats: Clonal expansion, a later analysis showed, was greater in HLA-associated TCR beta chains than in equally common others. Sequencing artifact likely explains a cluster of highly shared sequence variants. Among immune exposure information, only CMV serostatus was available.

Vbeta (60) and Jbeta (13) primers were used in the PCR. The assay was immunoSEQ multiplex PCR, and TCRdb's table has in-frame clones only and misses some. The table records about 95,000 clones, approximately 77% of them present only once. CDR1 is MRHNA, CDR2 SNTAGT, per germline. The CDR3 consists of 14 residues. V dropped 5 bases and J dropped 8; count of bases not matched to a gene: 7. As regards this clone: Its antigen is as yet unknown.

Material for sequencing was PBMCs. This sequence was found in a woman aged 35 to 49 in good health and CMV-seronegative. This chain uses TRBV6-4 with TRBJ2-1, with TRBD1 matching 9 bases. The CDR3 here is CASSPGQGFHEQFF. CDR3 DNA: TGTGCCAGCAGTCCGGGACAGGGTTTCCATGAGCAGTTCTTC.